Listed here are 26 T cell receptor beta chains from one sample, sequenced in a study of Graves' ophthalmopathy and Graves' hyperthyroidism. Amplifying from RNA transcripts, the study obtained TCR beta CDR3 regions. An opening RT-PCR round employed HTBI primers and preceded a second-round multiplex PCR. TCRdb reprocessed the multiplex PCR reads via MiXCR and lists one record per CDR3 protein. The sample yields 200,000 to 250,000 distinct CDR3 sequences, 25% to 30% seen once. Specimen: peripheral blood. The source is a man aged 45 to 65 with Graves' ophthalmopathy.

The CDR3 coding sequence is TGCAGCGCCAAGATAGGGGAGCTGTTTTTT. This codes for CSAKIGELFF. The chain uses TRBV29-1 and TRBJ2-2; D unresolved. V lost 7 bases and J lost 8, with 8 bases in between. Germline V lookup: CDR1 SQVTM, CDR2 ANQGSEA. The CDR3 extends over 10 amino acids.

On this clonotype itself: The junction does not match germline at one end; this may be a read error. CDR3 region: CASLGQNNEAFF. The CDR3 nucleotides read TGTGCCAGCCTCGGACAGAACAATGAAGCTTTCTTT. The J gene is TRBJ1-1, the V gene TRBV6-1; D perhaps matches TRBD1 (6 bases). Germline CDR1 reads MNHNS; CDR2 reads SASEGT. The CDR3 totals 12 residues.

This clonotype was counted at least ten times. The CDR3: CASSQSLGPQETQYF. The CDR3 DNA reads TGTGCCAGCAGCCAGTCGTTGGGGCCCCAAGAGACCCAGTACTTC. The chain carries TRBV13 and TRBJ2-5, with D tentatively TRBD1 (5 bases). Germline assignment: CDR1 PRHDT and CDR2 FYEKMQ (reference sequence). CDR3 length equals 15 residues. V lost 5 bases, J lost 1 base, and 14 bases lay in between.

The table lists this clonotype with many counts. The chain carries TRBV5-6 and TRBJ1-5; tentative D call: TRBD1 (5 bases). Trimming left V 0 bases short and J 9 bases short, with 13 bases between. CDR3 length equals 14 residues. Germline V gene sequence: CDR1 SGHDT, CDR2 YYEEEE. CDR3 sequence (DNA): TGTGCCAGCAGCTTGGGGACAACCAGCCCGCCCCAGCATTTT. It is translated as CASSLGTTSPPQHF.

This clonotype appeared many times. The rearrangement uses TRBV29-1 and TRBJ1-1, with 9 bases aligning to TRBD1. V lost 8 bases to trimming and J lost 7 bases; unmatched junction nucleotides: 11. The CDR3 is made up of 13 amino acids. Germline V gene data show CDR1 as SQVTM and CDR2 as ANQGSEA. As DNA, the CDR3 is TGCAGCACTCAACAGGGGGCGGGAGTTGAAGCTTTCTTT. This encodes CSTQQGAGVEAFF. The complete variable domain, with remaining parts taken from reference TRBV29-1 and TRBJ1-1, reads SAVISQKPSRDICQRGTSLTIQCQVDSQVTMMFWYRQQPGQSLTLIATANQGSEATYESGFVIDKFPISRPNLTFSTLTVSNMSPEDSSIYLCSTQQGAGVEAFFGQGTRLTVV.

The chain employs TRBV30 and TRBJ2-6; D is undetermined. In germline, CDR1 is GTSNPN, CDR2 SVGIG (reference sequence). The CDR3 sequence is 11 residues long. Trimming removed 3 bases from V and 8 bases from J, with 5 bases in between. The CDR3 DNA reads TGTGCCTGGAGGGGCCCCAACGTCCTGACTTTC. The encoded protein is CAWRGPNVLTF.

This clonotype was detected ten times or more. This rearrangement joins TRBV27 to TRBJ2-7, with a tentative D call TRBD1 (5 bases). Trimming took 2 bases from V and 3 from J, leaving 11 bases between them. Germline V CDR1 and CDR2: MNHEY, SMNVEV (reference sequence). The CDR3 loop spans 14 amino acids. The CDR3: CASSLGATSYEQYF. CDR3 DNA sequence: TGTGCCAGCAGTTTAGGGGCTACGAGCTACGAGCAGTACTTC.

The chain carries TRBV10-3 and TRBJ1-1; D perhaps matches TRBD1 (5 bases). The CDR3 spans 11 residues. V was shortened by 8 bases and J by 1 base, with 5 bases between the two germline ends. CDR1 and CDR2 (germline): ENHRY, SYGVKD. The CDR3 loop is CAIGGNTEAFF. CDR3 bases: TGTGCCATCGGGGGGAACACTGAAGCTTTCTTT.

This clonotype was detected many times. The chain couples TRBV6-5 to TRBJ2-7; D is undetermined. Germline V gene lookup returns CDR1 MNHEY and CDR2 SVGAGI. V was trimmed by 0 bases and J by 2 bases, leaving 14 bases between them. The CDR3 is 16 residues long. The CDR3 sequence: CASSYSWPPLTYEQYF. CDR3 nucleotide sequence: TGTGCCAGCAGTTACTCGTGGCCACCCCTCACCTACGAGCAGTACTTC.

The V and J genes are TRBV20-1 and TRBJ1-5; D uncertain. V lost 3 bases, J lost 1 base, and 7 bases lay in between. The CDR3 has 13 amino acids. The V gene's germline CDR1 is DFQATT and CDR2 SNEGSKA (reference sequence). CDR3 DNA sequence: TGCAGTGCTAGTTGGCAGAGCAATCAGCCCCAGCATTTT. Translated: CSASWQSNQPQHF.

This clonotype occurred many times. The chain joins TRBV6-2 or TRBV6-3 to TRBJ2-5, with no clear D. Trimming shortened V by 6 bases and J by 9 bases, and 14 bases separated the two germline ends. The CDR3 loop spans 12 amino acids. Germline lookup yields CDR1 MNHEY and CDR2 SVGEGT. The chain's CDR3 is CASRGSSVSQYF. Here the CDR3 DNA reads TGTGCCAGCAGAGGCAGTTCAGTATCCCAGTACTTC.

This clonotype was observed many times. The chain's CDR3 is CASSLVGGSYGYTF. The CDR3 bases are TGTGCCAGCAGCTTAGTGGGGGGCAGCTATGGCTACACCTTC. The gene calls are TRBV7-2 and TRBJ1-2; D might be TRBD1 (6 bases). With 1 base removed from V and 4 bases from J, the gap between germline ends came to 10 bases. The CDR3 spans 14 residues. Germline loops: CDR1 SGHTA, CDR2 FQGNSA.

This clonotype was seen repeatedly, ten times or more. The gene calls are TRBV4-2 and TRBJ2-7; 8 bases align to TRBD2. Losses at the gene ends were 4 bases for V and 1 base for J; bases not matched to a gene: 9. The CDR3 spans 16 residues. From germline, CDR1 is LGHNA and CDR2 YNFKEQ. The CDR3 region has the DNA TGTGCCAGCAGCCCTGTCGTCGCGGGAGGTTCCTACGAGCAGTACTTC. This gives the protein CASSPVVAGGSYEQYF.

This clonotype was recorded many times. The rearrangement joins TRBV20-1 to TRBJ1-1; TRBD1 aligns across 9 bases. Germline assignment: CDR1 DFQATT and CDR2 SNEGSKA (reference sequence). The length of the CDR3 is 18 residues. With V trimmed by 2 bases and J by 1 base, 14 bases remained unmatched. CDR3 DNA: TGCAGTGCTAGATCACACGGGACAGGGTATCACCAGAACACTGAAGCTTTCTTT. It specifies CSARSHGTGYHQNTEAFF.

This clonotype came up many times. The chain has TRBV12-3 or TRBV12-4 and TRBJ1-1; D is ambiguous. CDR3 length: 13 amino acids. V was clipped by 6 bases and J by 2 bases, with 10 bases between them. This CDR3 reads CASSPQTNTEAFF. The DNA for the CDR3 is TGTGCCAGCAGCCCCCAGACAAACACTGAAGCTTTCTTT.

Many counts were recorded for this clonotype. The chain recombines TRBV3-1 with TRBJ1-5, with D maybe TRBD1 (5 bases). This CDR3 region has 15 residues. The germline V and J ends were trimmed by 2 bases and 5 bases, with 13 bases remaining between them. In germline, CDR1 is LGHDT, CDR2 YNNKEL (reference sequence). The CDR3 sequence: CASSQFSGLDQPQHF. The CDR3 coding sequence is TGTGCCAGCAGCCAATTCTCAGGGCTGGATCAGCCCCAGCATTTT.

The chain uses TRBV15 and TRBJ2-5, with TRBD1 as a possible D gene (5 bases). Germline values: CDR1 LNHNV, CDR2 YYDKDF (reference sequence). The CDR3 sequence is 13 residues long. Between the trimmed V and J ends, which lost 0 bases and 5 bases, there was a span of 7 bases. The CDR3 nucleotides read TGTGCCACCAGCAGAGACAGGGTGGAGACCCAGTACTTC. It yields the protein CATSRDRVETQYF.

This chain links TRBV12-3 or TRBV12-4 with TRBJ1-2; 8 positions agree with TRBD1. V was clipped by 6 bases and J by 4 bases; unmatched bases: 4. This CDR3 region has 13 residues. Here the CDR3 reads CASRGTGIYGYTF. The CDR3 DNA follows: TGTGCCAGCAGAGGGACAGGCATCTATGGCTACACCTTC.

CDR3 bases: TGTGCCAGCAGCTTAGGCGGACCAGAGACCCAGTACTTC. It yields the protein CASSLGGPETQYF. This chain connects TRBV7-8 to TRBJ2-5; D gene ambiguous. Germline V CDR1 and CDR2: SGHVS, FQNEAQ. The length of the CDR3 is 13 residues. The V end was cut by 1 base, the J end by 4 bases, with 7 bases between.

The chain recombines TRBV28 with TRBJ2-7; weak D call: TRBD1 (6 bases). The CDR3 sequence is 14 residues long. Trimming removed 6 bases at V and 6 bases at J, with 18 bases between. Germline loops: CDR1 MDHEN, CDR2 SYDVKM. The CDR3 reads CASSPGQTSGEQYF. In DNA, the CDR3 is TGTGCCAGCAGCCCAGGACAGACCTCGGGCGAGCAGTACTTC.

V usage is TRBV11-2 and J usage is TRBJ2-4; 8 bases map to TRBD1. Trimming cost V 8 bases and J 7 bases; bases outside gene matches: 7. CDR1 and CDR2 from the germline V gene are SGHAT and FQNNGV. This CDR3 region has 13 residues. In DNA, the CDR3 is TGTGCCAGCCAAACAGGGGGGACGAACATTCAGTACTTC. Amino acid sequence: CASQTGGTNIQYF.

This clonotype has a count of ten or more. The chain links TRBV30 to TRBJ2-5; tentative D call: TRBD2 (6 bases). V dropped 1 base and J dropped 2 bases, with 11 bases sitting between them. CDR3 length equals 14 residues. Germline CDR1 reads GTSNPN; CDR2 reads SVGIG (reference sequence). The DNA for the CDR3 is TGTGCCTGGAGTGCTGGGGGGATGCAAGAGACCCAGTACTTC. Amino acids: CAWSAGGMQETQYF.

This clonotype was seen at least ten times. The chain is built from TRBV11-1 and TRBJ2-7, with 8 positions matching TRBD1. Looked up from germline, CDR1 is SGHAT and CDR2 is FQDESV (reference sequence). With V trimmed by 5 bases and J by 1 base, 4 bases remained unmatched. The CDR3 contains 14 residues. The CDR3 sequence is CASSRDRFSYEQYF. The DNA of the CDR3 is TGTGCCAGCAGCCGGGACAGGTTTTCCTACGAGCAGTACTTC.

The chain recombines TRBV6-5 with TRBJ2-7; the D call may be TRBD1 or TRBD2 (5 bases each). CDR1 is MNHEY and CDR2 is SVGAGI in the germline V gene. The CDR3 runs 17 residues. The V and J ends lost 4 bases and 3 bases respectively, with 22 bases between them. CDR3 DNA sequence: TGTGCCAGCAGTTCGACACGTCCATCGGGACCTGGCTACGAGCAGTACTTC. It codes for CASSSTRPSGPGYEQYF.

In this sample, this clonotype turned up many times. This chain uses TRBV28 with TRBJ2-7; a possible D gene is TRBD2 (6 bases). With 6 bases removed from V and 0 bases from J, the gap between germline ends came to 15 bases. The CDR3 runs to 15 residues. Germline-derived CDR1 and CDR2 are MDHEN and SYDVKM. This CDR3 reads CASRGGLTHSYEQYF. CDR3 nucleotides: TGTGCCAGCAGGGGAGGACTTACACACTCCTACGAGCAGTACTTC. Filled out from reference TRBV28 and TRBJ2-7, the complete variable domain reads DVKVTQSSRYLVKRTGEKVFLECVQDMDHENMFWYRQDPGLGLRLIYFSYDVKMKEKGDIPEGYSVSREKKERFSLILESASTNQTSMYLCASRGGLTHSYEQYFGPGTRLTVT.

This chain connects TRBV7-9 to TRBJ2-7; D gene uncertain. Germline loops: CDR1 SEHNR, CDR2 FQNEAQ (reference sequence). This CDR3 is 15 amino acids long. V was cut by 5 bases and J by 3 bases, with 17 bases left in between. CDR3 in DNA: TGTGCCAGCAGCGCCGGGCCGAGGACGGGCTACGAGCAGTACTTC. Its protein is CASSAGPRTGYEQYF.